The 27 T cell receptor beta chains given below trace back to one sample, sequenced in a study of blood T cell repertoires in COVID-19. Sequencing used immunoSEQ multiplex PCR; TCRdb keeps in-frame clones, though not all of them. The table records hundreds of thousands of clones, about 80% of them present only once. The sequenced sample consisted of peripheral blood. The receptors come from a woman aged 80 or older with acute or convalescent COVID-19.

The chain is built from TRBV4-2 and TRBJ1-1; 9 nucleotides match TRBD1. Germline trimming cut 0 bases from V and 7 bases from J; bases unmatched to any gene: 21. The germline V gene has CDR1 LGHNA and CDR2 YNFKEQ. The CDR3 consists of 20 residues. CDR3 bases: TGTGCCAGCAGCCAAGATCGGAGGGACAGGGCTGGTTTACGGCCCGTTGAAGCTTTCTTT. It specifies CASSQDRRDRAGLRPVEAFF.

This chain connects TRBV6-2 or TRBV6-3 to TRBJ2-7; D unclear. This CDR3 spans 13 amino acids. Trimming shortened V by 4 bases and J by 1 base, and 8 bases separated the two germline ends. CDR1 and CDR2 from the germline V gene are MNHEY and SVGEGT. The CDR3 coding sequence is TGTGCCAGCAGTTCCCCAACTTCCTACGAGCAGTACTTC. The encoded protein is CASSSPTSYEQYF.

The gene calls are TRBV2 and TRBJ1-5, with 7 bases lining up with TRBD1. The germline V gene encodes CDR1 SNHLY and CDR2 FYNNEI. After removal of 6 bases from V and 10 bases from J, the junction contained 15 bases not matched to a gene. There are 15 residues in the CDR3. The CDR3 loop is CASSLGQTAISPQHF. The DNA for the CDR3 is TGTGCCAGCAGCTTGGGACAGACAGCTATCAGCCCCCAGCATTTT. Using reference TRBV2 and TRBJ1-5 for the parts outside the CDR3, the full variable domain is EPEVTQTPSHQVTQMGQEVILRCVPISNHLYFYWYRQILGQKVEFLVSFYNNEISEKSEIFDDQFSVERPDGSNFTLKIRSTKLEDSAMYFCASSLGQTAISPQHFGDGTRLSIL.

The rearrangement joins TRBV6-5 to TRBJ2-5; 9 positions match TRBD1. The CDR3 totals 16 residues. Germline values: CDR1 MNHEY, CDR2 SVGAGI. V was clipped by 2 bases and J by 2 bases; unmatched bases: 6. DNA of the CDR3: TGTGCCAGCAGTTACCCCTCGACAGGGGGACAAGAGACCCAGTACTTC. Translation: CASSYPSTGGQETQYF.

The chain links TRBV7-9 to TRBJ2-2, with a possible D match to TRBD1 (5 bases). Looked up from germline, CDR1 is SEHNR and CDR2 is FQNEAQ (reference sequence). The CDR3 loop spans 15 amino acids. V was shortened by 2 bases and J by 3 bases, with 10 bases between the two germline ends. The chain's CDR3 is CASSLRQGYTGELFF. The DNA of the CDR3 is TGTGCCAGCAGCTTAAGGCAGGGATACACCGGGGAGCTGTTTTTT.

The chain recombines TRBV2 with TRBJ2-3; TRBD2 might be the D (7 bases). The germline gives CDR1 SNHLY, CDR2 FYNNEI. Trimming left V 5 bases short and J 8 bases short, with 14 bases between. The CDR3 has 13 residues. In DNA form, the CDR3 reads TGTGCCAGCAGTCGGGGGGCGCTAGGTACGCAGTATTTT. The encoded protein is CASSRGALGTQYF.

This clone was counted a few times. The chain carries TRBV20-1 and TRBJ1-1; D is unresolved. Germline V lookup: CDR1 DFQATT, CDR2 SNEGSKA (reference sequence). This CDR3 has 10 amino acids. Trimming took 6 bases from V and 6 from J, leaving 8 bases between them. CDR3 protein: CSAVGAEAFF. CDR3 bases: TGCAGTGCCGTGGGCGCTGAAGCTTTCTTT.

The chain employs TRBV19 and TRBJ1-1; D is perhaps TRBD1 (6 bases). Germline CDR1 is LNHDA and CDR2 is SQIVND (reference sequence). V lost 3 bases and J 0 bases, leaving 11 bases between the germline ends. The CDR3 consists of 15 residues. The CDR3 DNA follows: TGTGCCAGTAGTATCACAGGGTCCGTGAACACTGAAGCTTTCTTT. Its protein product is CASSITGSVNTEAFF.

The chain carries TRBV6-4 and TRBJ2-7, with unresolved D. CDR1 is MRHNA, CDR2 SNTAGT, per germline. Trimming cost V 7 bases and J 2 bases, with 9 bases left between them. This CDR3 is built from 12 residues. CDR3 sequence (DNA): TGTGCCAGCATCCCGGTTACCTACGAGCAGTACTTC. It translates to CASIPVTYEQYF.

The chain couples TRBV9 to TRBJ1-2, with a tentative D call TRBD1 (5 bases). CDR1 is SGDLS and CDR2 is YYNGEE in the germline V gene. V was trimmed by 0 bases and J by 4 bases, leaving 10 bases between them. The length of the CDR3 is 14 residues. The CDR3 nucleotides are TGTGCCAGCAGCGTAGGGCCCCAGGGCTATGGCTACACCTTC. Encoded protein: CASSVGPQGYGYTF. Full variable domain (rest looked up from reference TRBV9 and TRBJ1-2): DSGVTQTPKHLITATGQRVTLRCSPRSGDLSVYWYQQSLDQGLQFLIQYYNGEERAKGNILERFSAQQFPDLHSELNLSSLELGDSALYFCASSVGPQGYGYTFGSGTRLTVV.

This clone was observed a few times. CDR3 sequence reads: CASSSGQGMSAFF. The CDR3 DNA reads TGTGCCAGCAGCTCTGGACAGGGGATGTCGGCTTTCTTT. The genes are TRBV7-8 and TRBJ1-1; 9 bases map to TRBD1. The CDR3 extends over 13 amino acids. Per germline, CDR1 SGHVS and CDR2 FQNEAQ. V shed 4 bases and J 11 bases; nucleotides not matched to a gene: 8.

The chain employs TRBV11-2 and TRBJ1-2; the D is unclear. From germline, CDR1 is SGHAT and CDR2 FQNNGV. Trimming cost V 0 bases and J 5 bases, with 10 bases left between them. The CDR3 extends over 14 amino acids. In DNA form, the CDR3 reads TGTGCCAGCAGCTTAGACTATTTACTTTATGGCTACACCTTC. Protein: CASSLDYLLYGYTF.

The V gene is TRBV2, the J gene TRBJ1-4, with D tentatively TRBD1 (6 bases). CDR3 length equals 16 residues. V was clipped by 6 bases and J by 7 bases, with 21 bases between them. Germline CDR1 reads SNHLY; CDR2 reads FYNNEI. The CDR3, as DNA: TGTGCCAGCAGCAAAGGGGGTACTCCCTCTCCTGAAAAACTGTTTTTT. It specifies CASSKGGTPSPEKLFF. The entire variable domain, with the rest obtained from reference TRBV2 and TRBJ1-4, is as follows: EPEVTQTPSHQVTQMGQEVILRCVPISNHLYFYWYRQILGQKVEFLVSFYNNEISEKSEIFDDQFSVERPDGSNFTLKIRSTKLEDSAMYFCASSKGGTPSPEKLFFGSGTQLSVL.

V is TRBV14 and J is TRBJ1-2; 8 bases line up with TRBD1. Trimming cost V 3 bases and J 8 bases; bases outside gene matches: 5. The V gene's germline CDR1 is SGHDN and CDR2 FVKESK. The CDR3 has 13 amino acids. The CDR3 DNA reads as TGTGCCAGCAGCCAGGACAGGGTGGGAGGCTACACCTTC. This gives the protein CASSQDRVGGYTF. Full variable domain (outside the CDR3, taken from reference TRBV14 and TRBJ1-2): EAGVTQFPSHSVIEKGQTVTLRCDPISGHDNLYWYRRVMGKEIKFLLHFVKESKQDESGMPNNRFLAERTGGTYSTLKVQPAELEDSGVYFCASSQDRVGGYTFGSGTRLTVV.

This clone was picked up one time. The chain links TRBV28 to TRBJ1-3; D is uncertain. Germline lookup yields CDR1 MDHEN and CDR2 SYDVKM. The CDR3 spans 15 residues. V lost 7 bases and J lost 2, with 15 bases in between. The CDR3 sequence is CASTGGNSPGNTIYF. Written as DNA, the CDR3 is TGTGCCAGCACCGGCGGGAACAGCCCTGGAAACACCATATATTTT. Combining the CDR3 with reference TRBV28 and TRBJ1-3 gives the whole variable domain DVKVTQSSRYLVKRTGEKVFLECVQDMDHENMFWYRQDPGLGLRLIYFSYDVKMKEKGDIPEGYSVSREKKERFSLILESASTNQTSMYLCASTGGNSPGNTIYFGEGSWLTVV.

The J gene is TRBJ1-2, the V gene TRBV7-8; TRBD1 is a possible D gene (5 bases). Germline V gives CDR1 SGHVS, CDR2 FQNEAQ. Trimming took 4 bases from V and 4 from J, leaving 13 bases between them. The CDR3 spans 14 residues. The CDR3 protein is CASSSGEGLYGYTF. The CDR3, as DNA: TGTGCCAGCAGCTCGGGGGAGGGCCTCTATGGCTACACCTTC.

The chain joins TRBV18 to TRBJ2-7, with 8 positions matching TRBD1. The J segment lost 5 bases and the V segment lost 6 bases, leaving 3 bases of the junction unmatched. The CDR3 extends over 12 amino acids. Germline loops: CDR1 KGHSH, CDR2 LQKENI. CDR3 protein: CASSPDRDEQYF. CDR3 sequence (DNA): TGTGCCAGCTCCCCGGACAGGGACGAGCAGTACTTC.

V gene TRBV5-8 combines with J gene TRBJ1-2; the D gene is possibly TRBD1 (5 bases). Germline CDR1 is SGHTS and CDR2 is YDEGEE. The CDR3 runs to 14 residues. The V gene lost 2 bases and the J gene lost 4 bases, with 12 bases spanning the gap. CDR3 loop: CASSLRGKGYGYTF. The CDR3 DNA sequence: TGTGCCAGCAGCTTAAGGGGTAAAGGCTATGGCTACACCTTC.

The rearrangement uses TRBV7-2 and TRBJ2-3, with a possible D match to TRBD2 (6 bases). Germline V CDR1 and CDR2: SGHTA, FQGNSA. The length of the CDR3 is 15 residues. Trimming removed 5 bases from V and 5 bases from J, with 17 bases in between. The CDR3 here is CASSLGLRGIDTQYF. DNA for the CDR3: TGTGCCAGCAGCCTCGGGCTCCGGGGGATAGATACGCAGTATTTT.

The gene calls are TRBV5-1 and TRBJ1-4, with 8 bases that match TRBD1. The CDR3 is 15 amino acids. Germline V gives CDR1 SGHRS, CDR2 YFSETQ. The junction had 6 bases not matched to a gene; V was cut back by 1 base and J by 7 bases. For the CDR3, the DNA is TGCGCCAGCAGCTTGACGGCAGGGGGCTTTGAAAAACTGTTTTTT. This sequence encodes CASSLTAGGFEKLFF.

V and J are TRBV7-3 and TRBJ2-1; 10 bases line up with TRBD2. Trimming took 6 bases from V and 10 from J; bases not matched to a gene: 15. The CDR3 is 16 residues long. CDR1 and CDR2 (germline): SGHTA, FQGTGA. CDR3 sequence (DNA): TGTGCCAGCAGTCCAGGGGATCTAGCGGGAGACAGGGAGCAGTTCTTC. It specifies CASSPGDLAGDREQFF.

The CDR3 protein is CSVGTGWYTEAFF. CDR3 DNA: TGCAGCGTTGGGACAGGGTGGTACACTGAAGCTTTCTTT. The chain combines TRBV29-1 with TRBJ1-1, with 8 bases aligning to TRBD1. The ends lost 4 bases at V and 3 bases at J; junction bases unmatched: 4. The CDR3 spans 13 residues. From germline, CDR1 is SQVTM and CDR2 ANQGSEA.

Concerning this clone: Mismatch with germline at one junction end may stem from a read error. This chain joins TRBV7-2 and TRBJ1-2, with 9 bases that match TRBD1. CDR1 SGHTA and CDR2 FQGNSA come from the germline V gene. There are 15 residues in the CDR3. The CDR3, as DNA: TGTGCTAGCAGCTCAGGGGGACAGGGACAGGCGGGCTACACCTTC. Protein sequence: CASSSGGQGQAGYTF.

This chain links TRBV4-1 with TRBJ1-1; 9 bases are a match to TRBD1. The CDR3 runs 14 residues. J gave up 3 bases and V 4 bases, and 3 bases lay outside the gene matches. Germline CDR1 is MGHRA and CDR2 is YSYEKL. The CDR3 region has the DNA TGCGCCAGCAGCCCCGGACAGGGGTACACTGAAGCTTTCTTT. Encoded protein: CASSPGQGYTEAFF.

This chain connects TRBV28 to TRBJ1-2; D not resolved. The V gene lost 4 bases and the J gene lost 1 base, with 4 bases spanning the gap. CDR1 and CDR2 (germline): MDHEN, SYDVKM. The CDR3 is made up of 12 amino acids. In DNA, the CDR3 is TGTGCCAGCAGTTCCAGTAACTATGGCTACACCTTC. It translates to CASSSSNYGYTF.

There are a few counts of this clone. This sequence joins TRBV5-1 and TRBJ2-7; D may be TRBD1 (5 bases). Between the trimmed V and J ends, which lost 1 base and 2 bases, there was a span of 10 bases. Germline V gives CDR1 SGHRS, CDR2 YFSETQ. The CDR3 runs 14 residues. This chain's CDR3 is CASSLRQGPYEQYF. As DNA, the CDR3 is TGCGCCAGCAGCTTGAGGCAGGGCCCCTACGAGCAGTACTTC.

This clone has a handful of counts. Other nucleotide sequences from this sample produce the same CDR3. The genes are TRBV2 and TRBJ1-2; weak D call: TRBD1 (6 bases). The CDR3 runs to 12 residues. Germline assignment: CDR1 SNHLY and CDR2 FYNNEI. The V end was cut by 2 bases, the J end by 6 bases, with 7 bases between. The CDR3 loop reads CASSETGNGYTF. The CDR3, as DNA: TGTGCCAGCAGTGAAACAGGGAATGGCTACACCTTC.